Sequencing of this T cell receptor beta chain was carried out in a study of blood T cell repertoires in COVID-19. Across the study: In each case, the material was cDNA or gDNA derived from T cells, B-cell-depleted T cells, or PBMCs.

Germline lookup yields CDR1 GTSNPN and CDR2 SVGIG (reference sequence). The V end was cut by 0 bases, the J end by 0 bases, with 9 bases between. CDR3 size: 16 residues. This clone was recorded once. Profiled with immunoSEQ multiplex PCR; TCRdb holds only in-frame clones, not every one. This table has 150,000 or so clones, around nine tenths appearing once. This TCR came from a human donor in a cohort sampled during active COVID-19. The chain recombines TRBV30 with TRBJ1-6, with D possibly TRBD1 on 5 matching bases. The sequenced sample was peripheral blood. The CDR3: CAWSVRQSSYNSPLHF. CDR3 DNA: TGTGCCTGGAGTGTAAGACAGAGCTCCTATAATTCACCCCTCCACTTT.